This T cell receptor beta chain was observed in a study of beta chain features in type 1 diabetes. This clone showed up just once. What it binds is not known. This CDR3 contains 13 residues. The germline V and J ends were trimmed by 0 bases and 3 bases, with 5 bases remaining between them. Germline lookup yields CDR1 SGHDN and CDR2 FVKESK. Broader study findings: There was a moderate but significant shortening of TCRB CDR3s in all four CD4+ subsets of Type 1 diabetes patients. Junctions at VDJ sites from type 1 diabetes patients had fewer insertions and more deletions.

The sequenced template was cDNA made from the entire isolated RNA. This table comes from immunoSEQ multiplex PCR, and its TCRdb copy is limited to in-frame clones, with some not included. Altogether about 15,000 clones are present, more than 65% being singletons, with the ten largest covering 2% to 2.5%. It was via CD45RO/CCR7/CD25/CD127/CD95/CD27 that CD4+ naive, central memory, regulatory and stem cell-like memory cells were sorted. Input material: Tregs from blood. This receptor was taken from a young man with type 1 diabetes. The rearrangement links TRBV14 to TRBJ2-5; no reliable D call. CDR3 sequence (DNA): TGTGCCAGCAGCCAAGATCTCGAAGAGACCCAGTACTTC. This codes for CASSQDLEETQYF. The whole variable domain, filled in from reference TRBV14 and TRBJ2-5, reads EAGVTQFPSHSVIEKGQTVTLRCDPISGHDNLYWYRRVMGKEIKFLLHFVKESKQDESGMPNNRFLAERTGGTYSTLKVQPAELEDSGVYFCASSQDLEETQYFGPGTRLLVL.